This TCR beta chain was retrieved from a study of sequential checkpoint blockade in melanoma. About the study: Patients were randomized 1:1 to nivolumab-then-ipilimumab or ipilimumab-then-nivolumab first-line.

TCRdb's copy holds only in-frame clones and misses some; the assay was immunoSEQ multiplex PCR. The profile shows 30,000 to 40,000 clones, about 88% of them singletons. Germline V gene sequence: CDR1 SGDLS, CDR2 YYNGEE. The CDR3 is 13 amino acids. V dropped 3 bases and J dropped 4 bases, with 8 bases sitting between them. The treatment was: randomized to nivolumab then ipilimumab (arm A) or the reverse (arm B). None of the patients previously received DNA-damaging chemotherapy. This chain uses TRBV9 with TRBJ1-3; D is ambiguous. The sequence was collected from a human donor with melanoma. Material: CD8+ T cells sorted from blood (inferred from file names), obtained from a patient given nivolumab and ipilimumab in sequence. The CDR3 reads CASSGPTGNTIYF. The DNA for the CDR3 is TGTGCCAGCAGCGGGCCGACAGGAAACACCATATATTTT.